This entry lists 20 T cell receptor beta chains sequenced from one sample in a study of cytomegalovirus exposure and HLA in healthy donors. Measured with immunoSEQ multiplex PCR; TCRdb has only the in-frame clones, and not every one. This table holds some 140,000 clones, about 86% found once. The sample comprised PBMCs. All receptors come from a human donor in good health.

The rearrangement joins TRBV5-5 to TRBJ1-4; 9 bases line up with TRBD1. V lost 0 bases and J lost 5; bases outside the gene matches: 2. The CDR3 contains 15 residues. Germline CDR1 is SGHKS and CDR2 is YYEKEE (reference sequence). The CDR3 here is CASSLAGQGNEKLFF. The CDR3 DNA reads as TGTGCCAGCAGCTTGGCCGGACAGGGGAATGAAAAACTGTTTTTT.

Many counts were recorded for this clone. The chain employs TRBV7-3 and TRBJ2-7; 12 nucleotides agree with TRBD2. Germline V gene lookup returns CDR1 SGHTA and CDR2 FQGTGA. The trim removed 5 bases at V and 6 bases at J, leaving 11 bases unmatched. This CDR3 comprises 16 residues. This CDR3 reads CASSPGLAGQPFEQYF. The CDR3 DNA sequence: TGTGCCAGCAGCCCCGGACTAGCGGGGCAACCTTTCGAGCAGTACTTC.

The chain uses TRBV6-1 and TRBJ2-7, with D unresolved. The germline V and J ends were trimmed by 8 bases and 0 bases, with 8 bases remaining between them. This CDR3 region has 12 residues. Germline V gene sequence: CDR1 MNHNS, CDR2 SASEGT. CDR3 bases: TGTGCCAGCGAGTCTATCTCCTACGAGCAGTACTTC. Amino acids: CASESISYEQYF.

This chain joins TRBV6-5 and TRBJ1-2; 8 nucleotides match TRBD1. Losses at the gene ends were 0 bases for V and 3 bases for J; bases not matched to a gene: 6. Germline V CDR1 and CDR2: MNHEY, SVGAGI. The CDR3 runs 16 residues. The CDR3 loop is CASSYSTGANYYGYTF. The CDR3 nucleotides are TGTGCCAGCAGTTACTCGACAGGGGCGAATTACTATGGCTACACCTTC.

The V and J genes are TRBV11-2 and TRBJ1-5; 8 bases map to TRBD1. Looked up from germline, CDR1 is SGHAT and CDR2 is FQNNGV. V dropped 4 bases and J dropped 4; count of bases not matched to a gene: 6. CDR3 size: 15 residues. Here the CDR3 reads CASSSGTGPNQPQHF. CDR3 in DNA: TGTGCCAGCAGCTCTGGGACAGGACCAAATCAGCCCCAGCATTTT.

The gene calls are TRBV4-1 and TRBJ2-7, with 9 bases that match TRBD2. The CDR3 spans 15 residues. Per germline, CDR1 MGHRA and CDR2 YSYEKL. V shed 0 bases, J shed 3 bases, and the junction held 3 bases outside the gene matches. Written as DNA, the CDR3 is TGCGCCAGCAGCCAAGATCTAGCGGGGTTCTACGAGCAGTACTTC. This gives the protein CASSQDLAGFYEQYF.

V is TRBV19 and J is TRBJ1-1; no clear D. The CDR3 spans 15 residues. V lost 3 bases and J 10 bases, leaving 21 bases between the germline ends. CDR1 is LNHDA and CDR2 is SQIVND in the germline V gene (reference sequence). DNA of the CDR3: TGTGCCAGTAGTATTGACGGCGGATCCCATTTGGTAGCTTTCTTT. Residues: CASSIDGGSHLVAFF. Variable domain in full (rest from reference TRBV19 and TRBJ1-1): DGGITQSPKYLFRKEGQNVTLSCEQNLNHDAMYWYRQDPGQGLRLIYYSQIVNDFQKGDIAEGYSVSREKKESFPLTVTSAQKNPTAFYLCASSIDGGSHLVAFFGQGTRLTVV.

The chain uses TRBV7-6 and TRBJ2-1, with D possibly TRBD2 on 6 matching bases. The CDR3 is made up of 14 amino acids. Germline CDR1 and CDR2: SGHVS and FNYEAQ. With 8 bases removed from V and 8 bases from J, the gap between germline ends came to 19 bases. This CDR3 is CASGPGTSSDEQFF. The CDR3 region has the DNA TGTGCCAGCGGCCCTGGAACTAGCTCAGATGAGCAGTTCTTC.

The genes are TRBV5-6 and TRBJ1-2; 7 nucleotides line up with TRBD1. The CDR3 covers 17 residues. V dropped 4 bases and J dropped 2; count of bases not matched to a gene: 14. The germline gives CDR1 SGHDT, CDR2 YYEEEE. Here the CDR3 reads CASSHPGAPGGNYGYTF. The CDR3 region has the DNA TGTGCCAGCAGCCACCCCGGTGCCCCAGGGGGGAACTATGGCTACACCTTC.

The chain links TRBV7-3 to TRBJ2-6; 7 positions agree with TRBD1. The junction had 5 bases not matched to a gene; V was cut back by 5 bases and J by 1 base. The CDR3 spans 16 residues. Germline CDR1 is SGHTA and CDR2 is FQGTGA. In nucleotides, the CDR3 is TGTGCCAGCAGCGACACGACAGGGTCTGGGGCCAACGTCCTGACTTTC. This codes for CASSDTTGSGANVLTF.

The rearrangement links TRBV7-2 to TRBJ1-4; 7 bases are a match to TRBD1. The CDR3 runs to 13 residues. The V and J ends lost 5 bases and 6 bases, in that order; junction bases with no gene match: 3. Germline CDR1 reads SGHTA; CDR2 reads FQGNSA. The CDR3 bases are TGTGCCAGCAGCAGGGGGCGGGATGAAAAACTGTTTTTT. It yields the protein CASSRGRDEKLFF.

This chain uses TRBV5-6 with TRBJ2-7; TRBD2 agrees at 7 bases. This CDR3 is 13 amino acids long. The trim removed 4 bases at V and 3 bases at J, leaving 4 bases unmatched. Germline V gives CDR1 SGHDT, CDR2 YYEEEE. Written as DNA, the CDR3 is TGTGCCAGCAGCCCGGGACTATTCTACGAGCAGTACTTC. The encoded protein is CASSPGLFYEQYF.

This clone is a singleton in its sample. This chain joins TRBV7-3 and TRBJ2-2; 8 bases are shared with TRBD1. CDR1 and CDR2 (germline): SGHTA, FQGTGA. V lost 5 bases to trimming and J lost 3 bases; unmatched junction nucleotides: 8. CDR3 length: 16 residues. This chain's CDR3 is CASSLGGQGDTGELFF. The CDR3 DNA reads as TGTGCCAGCAGCCTAGGTGGACAGGGCGACACCGGGGAGCTGTTTTTT.

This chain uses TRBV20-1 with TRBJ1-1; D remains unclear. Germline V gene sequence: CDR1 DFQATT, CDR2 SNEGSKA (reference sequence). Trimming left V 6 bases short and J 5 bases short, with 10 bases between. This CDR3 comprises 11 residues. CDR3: CSAATGTEAFF. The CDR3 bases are TGCAGTGCAGCGACGGGGACTGAAGCTTTCTTT.

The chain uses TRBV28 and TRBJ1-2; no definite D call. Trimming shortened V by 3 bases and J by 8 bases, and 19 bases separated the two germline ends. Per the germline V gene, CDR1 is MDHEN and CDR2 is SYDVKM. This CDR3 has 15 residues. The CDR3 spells CASSFKSWWGGGYTF. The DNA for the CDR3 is TGTGCCAGCAGTTTCAAGAGTTGGTGGGGAGGAGGCTACACCTTC.

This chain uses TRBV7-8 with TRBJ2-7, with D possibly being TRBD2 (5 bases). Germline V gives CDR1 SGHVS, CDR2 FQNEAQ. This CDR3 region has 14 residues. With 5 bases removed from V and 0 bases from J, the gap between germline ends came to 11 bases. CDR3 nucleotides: TGTGCCAGCAGCCCTGGAGGAACCTCCTACGAGCAGTACTTC. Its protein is CASSPGGTSYEQYF.

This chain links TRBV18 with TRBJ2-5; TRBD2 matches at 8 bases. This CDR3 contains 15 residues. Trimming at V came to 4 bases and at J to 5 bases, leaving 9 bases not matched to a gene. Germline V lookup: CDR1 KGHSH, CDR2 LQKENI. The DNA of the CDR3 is TGTGCCAGCTCACTCGTCGGGGGGGCCTACGAGACCCAGTACTTC. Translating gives CASSLVGGAYETQYF.

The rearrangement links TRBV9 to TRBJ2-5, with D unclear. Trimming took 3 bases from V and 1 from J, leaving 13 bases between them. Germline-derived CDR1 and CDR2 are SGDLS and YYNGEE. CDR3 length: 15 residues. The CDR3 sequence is CASSGYEVAQETQYF. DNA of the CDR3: TGTGCCAGCAGCGGGTACGAGGTGGCCCAAGAGACCCAGTACTTC.

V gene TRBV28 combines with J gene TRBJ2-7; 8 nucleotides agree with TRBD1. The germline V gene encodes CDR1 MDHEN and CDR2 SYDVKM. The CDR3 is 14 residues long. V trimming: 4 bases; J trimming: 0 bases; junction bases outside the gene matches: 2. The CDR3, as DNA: TGTGCCAGCAGTTCTGGACAGGGCTCCTACGAGCAGTACTTC. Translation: CASSSGQGSYEQYF.

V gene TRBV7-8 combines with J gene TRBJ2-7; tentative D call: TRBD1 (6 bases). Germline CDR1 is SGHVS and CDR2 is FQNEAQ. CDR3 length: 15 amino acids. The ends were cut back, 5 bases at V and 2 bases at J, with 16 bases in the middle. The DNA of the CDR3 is TGTGCCAGCAGCGCGTCGACAGGAAATACCTACGAGCAGTACTTC. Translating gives CASSASTGNTYEQYF.